This T cell receptor (beta chain) was captured by sequencing in a study of low-dose radiotherapy and immunotherapy resistance in tumors. TRAV- and TRBV-specific primers were used for first-strand cDNA, which covered alpha and beta chains. TCR amplification used 20 to 25 PCR cycles, a constant-region primer and a V-primer adapter. With in vitro transcription, the isolated mRNA was amplified. Each CDR3 protein gets one entry after TCRdb re-called the reads with MiXCR. This sample has over 65,000 distinct CDR3 sequences; over 15% occur once, and the top ten carry 2.8%. Time point noted: before trial treatment. The donors' regimen was nivolumab, ipilimumab, aspirin, low-dose cyclophosphamide and low-dose radiotherapy. Advanced solid tumors lacking tumor-infiltrating lymphocytes were present in eligible patients. Losses at the gene ends were 0 bases for V and 4 bases for J; bases not matched to a gene: 5. CDR1 is SGDLS, CDR2 YYNGEE, per germline. The CDR3 is 15 amino acids.

Ten or more counts support this clonotype. Sequencing was performed on PBMCs, taken before treatment. The rearrangement joins TRBV9 to TRBJ2-3; 7 nucleotides line up with TRBD2. This clonotype was obtained from a male donor with prostate cancer. DNA for the CDR3: TGTGCCAGCAGCGTAGGGGGTGGGGGGGCAGATACGCAGTATTTT. It translates to CASSVGGGGADTQYF.